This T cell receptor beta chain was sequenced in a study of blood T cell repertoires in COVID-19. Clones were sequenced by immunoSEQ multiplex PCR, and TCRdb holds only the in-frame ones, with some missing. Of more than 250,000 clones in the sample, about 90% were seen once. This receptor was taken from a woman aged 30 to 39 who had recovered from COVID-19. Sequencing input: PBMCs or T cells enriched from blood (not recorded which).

The CDR3 reads CASTRDRSQTNQPQHF. As DNA, the CDR3 is TGTGCCAGTACTCGAGACAGGTCCCAAACCAATCAGCCCCAGCATTTT. The chain couples TRBV19 to TRBJ1-5; tentative D call: TRBD1 (6 bases). This CDR3 region has 16 residues. The germline V gene has CDR1 LNHDA and CDR2 SQIVND (reference sequence). V dropped 7 bases and J dropped 3 bases, with 19 bases sitting between them.